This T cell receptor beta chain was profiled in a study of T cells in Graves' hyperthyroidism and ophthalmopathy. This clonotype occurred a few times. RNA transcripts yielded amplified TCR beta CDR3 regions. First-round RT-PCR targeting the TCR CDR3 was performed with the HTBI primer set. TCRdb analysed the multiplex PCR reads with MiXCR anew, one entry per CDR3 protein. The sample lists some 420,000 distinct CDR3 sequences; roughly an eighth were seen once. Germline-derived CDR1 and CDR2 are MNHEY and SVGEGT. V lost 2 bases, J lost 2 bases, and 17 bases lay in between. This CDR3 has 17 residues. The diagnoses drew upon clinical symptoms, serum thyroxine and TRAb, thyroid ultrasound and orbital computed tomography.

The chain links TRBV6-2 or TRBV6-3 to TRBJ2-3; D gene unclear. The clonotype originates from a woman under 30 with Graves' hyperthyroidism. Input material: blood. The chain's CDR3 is CASSYLWIGRNTDTQYF. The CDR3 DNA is TGTGCCAGCAGTTACCTCTGGATTGGGCGAAACACAGATACGCAGTATTTT.